Listed here is a single T cell receptor (beta chain). This CDR3 has 16 residues. CDR1 and CDR2 from the germline V gene are SGHTA and FQGNSA. The J segment lost 0 bases and the V segment lost 6 bases, leaving 9 bases of the junction unmatched. This sample is drawn from a study of OX40 agonist ivuxolimab in advanced cancers. The wider study: Head and neck, renal cell, melanoma or hepatocellular carcinoma were the cancers that dose-escalation patients had. Earlier anti-PD-1, anti-PD-L1 or anti-CTLA-4 therapy was permitted; 40% had received some.

The table came from immunoSEQ multiplex PCR; TCRdb's copy has only in-frame clones and leaves some out. The repertoire holds 35,000 to 45,000 clones, with about 90% as singletons. The rearrangement joins TRBV7-2 to TRBJ2-3; 7 bases align to TRBD2. The sample in question was CD4+ or CD8+ T cells sorted from blood, obtained in a trial of the OX40 agonist ivuxolimab. The receptor was derived from an adult with an advanced solid tumor such as melanoma, head and neck, liver or kidney cancer. CDR3 in DNA: TGTGCCAGCAGTCGGCGGGAGTATAGTAGCACAGATACGCAGTATTTT. Its protein product is CASSRREYSSTDTQYF.